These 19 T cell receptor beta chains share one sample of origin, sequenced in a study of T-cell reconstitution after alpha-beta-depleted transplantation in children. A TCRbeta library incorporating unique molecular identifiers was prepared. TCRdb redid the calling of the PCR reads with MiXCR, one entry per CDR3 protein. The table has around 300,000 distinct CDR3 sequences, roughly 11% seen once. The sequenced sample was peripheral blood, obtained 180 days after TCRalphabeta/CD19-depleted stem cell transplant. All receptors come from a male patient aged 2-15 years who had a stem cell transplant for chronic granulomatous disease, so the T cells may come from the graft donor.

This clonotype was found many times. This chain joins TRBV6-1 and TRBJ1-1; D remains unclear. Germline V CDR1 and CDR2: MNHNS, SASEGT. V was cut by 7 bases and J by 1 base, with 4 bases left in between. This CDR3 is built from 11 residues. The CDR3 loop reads CASTKNTEAFF. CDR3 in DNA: TGTGCCAGCACCAAGAACACTGAAGCTTTCTTT.

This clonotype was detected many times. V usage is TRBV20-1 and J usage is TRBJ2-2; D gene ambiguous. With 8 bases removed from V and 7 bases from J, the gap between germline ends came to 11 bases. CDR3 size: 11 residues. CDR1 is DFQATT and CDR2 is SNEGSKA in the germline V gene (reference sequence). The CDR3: CSTTRGGELFF. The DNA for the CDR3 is TGCAGTACGACGCGTGGCGGGGAGCTGTTTTTT.

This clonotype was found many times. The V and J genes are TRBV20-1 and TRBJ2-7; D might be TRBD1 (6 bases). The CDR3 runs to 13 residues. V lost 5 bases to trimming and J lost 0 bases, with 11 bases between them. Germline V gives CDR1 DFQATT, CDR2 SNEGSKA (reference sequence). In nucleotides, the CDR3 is TGCAGTGCTGAGCCAGGGGTCTCCTACGAGCAGTACTTC. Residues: CSAEPGVSYEQYF.

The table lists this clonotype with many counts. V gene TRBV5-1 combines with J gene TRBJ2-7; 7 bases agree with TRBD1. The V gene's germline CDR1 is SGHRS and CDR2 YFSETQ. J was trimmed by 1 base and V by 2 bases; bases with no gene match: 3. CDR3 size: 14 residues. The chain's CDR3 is CASSFDRDSYEQYF. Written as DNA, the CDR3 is TGCGCCAGCAGCTTTGACAGGGATTCCTACGAGCAGTACTTC. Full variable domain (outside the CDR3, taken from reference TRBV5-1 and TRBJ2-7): KAGVTQTPRYLIKTRGQQVTLSCSPISGHRSVSWYQQTPGQGLQFLFEYFSETQRNKGNFPGRFSGRQFSNSRSEMNVSTLELGDSALYLCASSFDRDSYEQYFGPGTRLTVT.

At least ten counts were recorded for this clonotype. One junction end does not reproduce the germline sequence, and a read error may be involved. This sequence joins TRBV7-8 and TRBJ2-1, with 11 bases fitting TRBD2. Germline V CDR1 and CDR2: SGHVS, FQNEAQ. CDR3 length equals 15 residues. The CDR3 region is CTSSLLAGGPHEQFF. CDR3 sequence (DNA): TGTACCAGCAGCCTTCTAGCGGGAGGACCGCATGAGCAGTTCTTC.

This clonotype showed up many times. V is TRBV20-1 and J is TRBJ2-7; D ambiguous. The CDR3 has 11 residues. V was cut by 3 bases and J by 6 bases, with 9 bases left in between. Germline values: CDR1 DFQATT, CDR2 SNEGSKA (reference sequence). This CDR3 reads CSASKAPEQYF. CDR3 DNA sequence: TGCAGTGCTAGTAAAGCTCCCGAGCAGTACTTC.

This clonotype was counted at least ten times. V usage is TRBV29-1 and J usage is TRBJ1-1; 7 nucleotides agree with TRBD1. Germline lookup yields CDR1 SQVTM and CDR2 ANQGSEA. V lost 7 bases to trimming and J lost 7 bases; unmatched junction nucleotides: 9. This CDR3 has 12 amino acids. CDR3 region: CSAQQGWDEAFF. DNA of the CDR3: TGCAGCGCTCAACAGGGGTGGGATGAAGCTTTCTTT.

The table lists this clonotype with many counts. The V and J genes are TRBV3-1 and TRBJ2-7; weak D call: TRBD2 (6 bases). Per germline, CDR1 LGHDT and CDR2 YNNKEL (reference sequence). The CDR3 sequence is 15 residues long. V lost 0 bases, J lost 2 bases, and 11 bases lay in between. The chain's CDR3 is CASSQEAGRAYEQYF. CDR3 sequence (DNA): TGTGCCAGCAGCCAAGAGGCGGGAAGAGCCTACGAGCAGTACTTC.

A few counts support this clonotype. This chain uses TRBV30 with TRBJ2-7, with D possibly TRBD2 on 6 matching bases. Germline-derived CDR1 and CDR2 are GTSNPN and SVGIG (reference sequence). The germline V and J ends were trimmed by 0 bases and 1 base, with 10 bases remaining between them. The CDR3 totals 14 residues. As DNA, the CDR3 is TGTGCCTGGAGTGTGGGGGGATCGTCCTACGAGCAGTACTTC. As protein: CAWSVGGSSYEQYF.

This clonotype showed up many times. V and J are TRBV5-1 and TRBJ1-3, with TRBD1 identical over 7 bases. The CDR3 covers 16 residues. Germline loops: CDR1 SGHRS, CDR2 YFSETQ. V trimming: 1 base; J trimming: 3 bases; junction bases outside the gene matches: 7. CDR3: CASSLTGAIHGNTIYF. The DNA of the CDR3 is TGCGCCAGCAGCTTGACAGGGGCGATACATGGAAACACCATATATTTT. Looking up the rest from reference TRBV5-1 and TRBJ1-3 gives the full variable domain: KAGVTQTPRYLIKTRGQQVTLSCSPISGHRSVSWYQQTPGQGLQFLFEYFSETQRNKGNFPGRFSGRQFSNSRSEMNVSTLELGDSALYLCASSLTGAIHGNTIYFGEGSWLTVV.

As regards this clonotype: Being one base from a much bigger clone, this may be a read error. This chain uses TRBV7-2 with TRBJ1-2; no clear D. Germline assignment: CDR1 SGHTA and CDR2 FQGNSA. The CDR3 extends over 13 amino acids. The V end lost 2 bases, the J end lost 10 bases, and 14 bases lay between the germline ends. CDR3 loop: CASSLTGMEDYTF. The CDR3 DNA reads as TGTGCCAGCAGCTTAACGGGGATGGAGGACTACACCTTC.

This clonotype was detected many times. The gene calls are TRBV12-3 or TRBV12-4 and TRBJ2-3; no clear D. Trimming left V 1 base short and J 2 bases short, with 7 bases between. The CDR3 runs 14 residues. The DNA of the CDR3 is TGTGCCAGCAGTTTAGGGCCTGTCACAGATACGCAGTATTTT. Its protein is CASSLGPVTDTQYF.

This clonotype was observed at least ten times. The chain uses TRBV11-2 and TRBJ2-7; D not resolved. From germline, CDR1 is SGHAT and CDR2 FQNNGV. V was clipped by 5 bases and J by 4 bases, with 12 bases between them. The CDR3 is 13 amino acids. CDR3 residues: CASSREVGYEQYF. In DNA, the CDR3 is TGTGCCAGCAGCCGCGAGGTTGGGTACGAGCAGTACTTC. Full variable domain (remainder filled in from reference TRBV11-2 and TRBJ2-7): EAGVAQSPRYKIIEKRQSVAFWCNPISGHATLYWYQQILGQGPKLLIQFQNNGVVDDSQLPKDRFSAERLKGVDSTLKIQPAKLEDSAVYLCASSREVGYEQYFGPGTRLTVT.

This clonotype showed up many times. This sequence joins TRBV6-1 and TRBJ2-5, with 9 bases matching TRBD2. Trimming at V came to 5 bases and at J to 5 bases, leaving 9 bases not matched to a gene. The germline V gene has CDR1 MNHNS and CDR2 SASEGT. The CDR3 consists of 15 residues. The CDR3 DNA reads TGTGCCAGCAGTAGAGAGCGGGGGGCGTCGGAGACCCAGTACTTC. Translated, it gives CASSRERGASETQYF.

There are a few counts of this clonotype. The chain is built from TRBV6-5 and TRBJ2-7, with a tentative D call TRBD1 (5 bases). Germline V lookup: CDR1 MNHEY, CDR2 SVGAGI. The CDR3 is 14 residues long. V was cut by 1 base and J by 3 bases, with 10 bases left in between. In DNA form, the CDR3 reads TGTGCCAGCAGTTACTTGGCAGGGTACTACGAGCAGTACTTC. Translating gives CASSYLAGYYEQYF.

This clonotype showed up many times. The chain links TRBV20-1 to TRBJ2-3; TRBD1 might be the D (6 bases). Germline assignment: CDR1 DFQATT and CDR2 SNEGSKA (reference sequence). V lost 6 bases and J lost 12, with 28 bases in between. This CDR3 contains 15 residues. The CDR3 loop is CSAPGFRVGQGTQYF. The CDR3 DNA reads TGCAGTGCCCCGGGGTTCCGGGTCGGGCAGGGGACCCAGTATTTT.

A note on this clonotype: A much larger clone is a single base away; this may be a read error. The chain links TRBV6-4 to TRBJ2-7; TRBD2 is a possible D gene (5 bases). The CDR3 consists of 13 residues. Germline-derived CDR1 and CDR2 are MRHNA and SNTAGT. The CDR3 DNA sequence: TGTGTCAGCAGTGGTGACTACCGTTACGAGCAGTACTTC. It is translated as CVSSGDYRYEQYF.

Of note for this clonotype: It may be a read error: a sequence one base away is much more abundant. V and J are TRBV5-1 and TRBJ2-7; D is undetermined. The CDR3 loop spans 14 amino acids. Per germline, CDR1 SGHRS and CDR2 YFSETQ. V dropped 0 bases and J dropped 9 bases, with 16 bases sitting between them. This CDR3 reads CASSLASAFNAQYF. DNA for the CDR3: TGCGCCAGCAGCTTGGCCTCAGCGTTCAACGCGCAGTACTTC.

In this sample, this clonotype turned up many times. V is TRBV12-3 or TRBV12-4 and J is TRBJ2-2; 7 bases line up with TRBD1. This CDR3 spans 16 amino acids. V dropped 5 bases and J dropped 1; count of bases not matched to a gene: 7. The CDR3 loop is CASSLRPGGNTGELFF. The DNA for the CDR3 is TGTGCCAGCAGTCTTCGGCCAGGGGGGAACACCGGGGAGCTGTTTTTT.